This T cell receptor beta chain was captured by sequencing in a study of blood T cell repertoires in COVID-19. Sequencing was performed with immunoSEQ multiplex PCR; in TCRdb, only in-frame clones are kept and a portion is missing. This repertoire shows hundreds of thousands of clones, around 90% found once; its top ten account for around 1%. In germline, CDR1 is LGHDT, CDR2 YNNKEL (reference sequence). The CDR3 totals 15 residues. V was shortened by 6 bases and J by 1 base, with 15 bases between the two germline ends. This clonotype was sampled from a woman aged 25-40 years who had recovered from COVID-19. The V call is TRBV3-1 (or the pseudogene TRBV3-2), the J call TRBJ1-1, with D perhaps TRBD1 (5 bases). The specimen sequenced was PBMCs or T cells enriched from blood (not recorded which). CDR3 bases: TGTGCCAGCAGATACACCCGTCAGGGGAACACTGAAGCTTTCTTT. This encodes CASRYTRQGNTEAFF.